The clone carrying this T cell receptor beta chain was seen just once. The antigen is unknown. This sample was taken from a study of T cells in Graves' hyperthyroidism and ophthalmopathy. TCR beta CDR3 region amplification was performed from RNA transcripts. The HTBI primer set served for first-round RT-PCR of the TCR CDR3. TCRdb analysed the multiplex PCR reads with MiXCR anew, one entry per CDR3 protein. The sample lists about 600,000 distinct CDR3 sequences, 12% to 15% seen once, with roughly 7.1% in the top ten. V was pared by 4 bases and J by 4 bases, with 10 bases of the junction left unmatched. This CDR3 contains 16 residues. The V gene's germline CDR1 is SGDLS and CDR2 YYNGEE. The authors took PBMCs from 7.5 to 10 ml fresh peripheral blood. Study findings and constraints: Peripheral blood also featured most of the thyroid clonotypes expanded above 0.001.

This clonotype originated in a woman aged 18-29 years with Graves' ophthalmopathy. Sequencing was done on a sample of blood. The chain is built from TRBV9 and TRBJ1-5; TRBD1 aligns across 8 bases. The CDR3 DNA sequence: TGTGCCAGCAGCCCGACAGGGGACCCTGGGAATCAGCCCCAGCATTTT. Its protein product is CASSPTGDPGNQPQHF.